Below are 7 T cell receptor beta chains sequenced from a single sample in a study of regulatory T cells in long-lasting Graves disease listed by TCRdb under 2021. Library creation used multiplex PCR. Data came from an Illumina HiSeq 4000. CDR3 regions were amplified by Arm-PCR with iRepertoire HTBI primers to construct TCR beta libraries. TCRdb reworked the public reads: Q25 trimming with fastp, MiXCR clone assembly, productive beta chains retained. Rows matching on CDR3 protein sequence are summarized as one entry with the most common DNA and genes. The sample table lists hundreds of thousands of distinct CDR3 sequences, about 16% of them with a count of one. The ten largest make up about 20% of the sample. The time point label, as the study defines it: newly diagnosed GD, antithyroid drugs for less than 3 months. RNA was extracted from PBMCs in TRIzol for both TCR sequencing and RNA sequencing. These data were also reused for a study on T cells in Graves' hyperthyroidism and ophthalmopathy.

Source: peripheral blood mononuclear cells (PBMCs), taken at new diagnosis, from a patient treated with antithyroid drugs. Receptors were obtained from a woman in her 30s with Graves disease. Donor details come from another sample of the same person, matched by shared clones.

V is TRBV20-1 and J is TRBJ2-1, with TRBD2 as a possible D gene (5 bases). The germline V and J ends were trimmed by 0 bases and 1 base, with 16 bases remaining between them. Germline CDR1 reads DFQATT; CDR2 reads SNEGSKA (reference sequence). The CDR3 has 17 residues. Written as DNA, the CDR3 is TGCAGTGCTAGAGACGCTCGCAAACCGGGGTCCTACAATGAGCAGTTCTTC. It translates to CSARDARKPGSYNEQFF.

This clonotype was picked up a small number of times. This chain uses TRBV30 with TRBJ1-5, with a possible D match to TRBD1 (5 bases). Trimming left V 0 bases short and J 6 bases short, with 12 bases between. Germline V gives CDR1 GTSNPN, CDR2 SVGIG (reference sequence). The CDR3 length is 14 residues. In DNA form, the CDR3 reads TGTGCCTGGAGTGTGTCGCGGGGACGTCAGCCCCAGCATTTT. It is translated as CAWSVSRGRQPQHF.

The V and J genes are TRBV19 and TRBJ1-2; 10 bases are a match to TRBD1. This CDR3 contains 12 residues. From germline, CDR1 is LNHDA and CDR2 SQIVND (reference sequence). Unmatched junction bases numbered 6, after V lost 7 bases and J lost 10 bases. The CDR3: CASTEDRGDYTF. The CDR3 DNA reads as TGTGCCAGTACCGAGGACAGGGGGGACTACACCTTC.

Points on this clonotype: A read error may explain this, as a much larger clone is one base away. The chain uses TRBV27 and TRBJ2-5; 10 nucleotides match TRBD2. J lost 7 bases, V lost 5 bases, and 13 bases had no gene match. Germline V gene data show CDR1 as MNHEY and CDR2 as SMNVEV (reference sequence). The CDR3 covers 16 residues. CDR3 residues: CASSPPAGGRSGTQYF. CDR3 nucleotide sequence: TGTGCCAGCAGTCCTCCAGCGGGAGGGCGGTCGGGGACCCAGTACTTC.

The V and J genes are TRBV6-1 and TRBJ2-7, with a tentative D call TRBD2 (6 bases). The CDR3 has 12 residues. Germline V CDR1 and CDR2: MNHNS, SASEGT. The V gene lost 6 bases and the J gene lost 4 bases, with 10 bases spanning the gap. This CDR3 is CASRDYRYEQYF. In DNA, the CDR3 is TGTGCCAGCAGGGACTACCGATACGAGCAGTACTTC.

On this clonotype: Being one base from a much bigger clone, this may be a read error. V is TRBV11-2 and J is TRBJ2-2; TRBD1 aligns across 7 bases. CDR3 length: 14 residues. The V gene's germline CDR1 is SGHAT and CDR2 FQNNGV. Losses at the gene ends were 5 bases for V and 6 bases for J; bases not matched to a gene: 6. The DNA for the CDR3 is TGTGCCAGCAGCGTACAGGGGTCTGCCGGGGAGCTGTTTTTT. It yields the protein CASSVQGSAGELFF.

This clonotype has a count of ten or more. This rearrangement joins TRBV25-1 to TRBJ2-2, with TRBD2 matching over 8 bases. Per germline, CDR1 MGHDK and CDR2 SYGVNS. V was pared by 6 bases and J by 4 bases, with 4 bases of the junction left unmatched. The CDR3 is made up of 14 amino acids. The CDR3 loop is CASRVSGSTGELFF. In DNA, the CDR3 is TGTGCCAGCAGAGTCAGCGGGAGCACCGGGGAGCTGTTTTTT.